This TCR beta chain was sequenced during a study of tissue T cells after allogeneic stem cell transplantation. In the study overall: Gastrointestinal graft-versus-host disease was present in all patients, each treated with several therapy lines.

This CDR3 comprises 14 residues. The junction had 2 bases not matched to a gene; V was cut back by 3 bases and J by 3 bases. Germline V lookup: CDR1 KGHSH, CDR2 LQKENI. Only in-frame clones appear in the TCRdb table, and some are missing; sequencing was by immunoSEQ multiplex PCR. The profile covers 42,000 or so clones, with more than 90% appearing a single time and about 3.8% taken by the ten largest. Sequenced here: blood, sampled before transplantation. The chain combines TRBV18 with TRBJ1-2, with TRBD1 identical over 9 bases. The receptor's source is a woman aged 40 to 75 who later had graft-versus-host disease after an allogeneic stem cell transplant. The CDR3 nucleotides are TGTGCCAGCTCACCGGGACAGGGTGACTATGGCTACACCTTC. Translating gives CASSPGQGDYGYTF. The full variable domain, its missing parts supplied by reference TRBV18 and TRBJ1-2, is NAGVMQNPRHLVRRRGQEARLRCSPMKGHSHVYWYRQLPEEGLKFMVYLQKENIIDESGMPKERFSAEFPKEGPSILRIQQVVRGDSAAYFCASSPGQGDYGYTFGSGTRLTVV.